What follows describes a single TCR beta chain. Its antigen specificity is not known. The input lacks base qualities; no much larger clone sits a single base away. This specimen's time point label, per the study, means: baseline before first vaccination. Vaccinee samples were obtained from the UK trials COV001 and COV002, which included a single-blind randomized controlled phase 2/3 trial of AZD1222 (ChAdOx1 nCoV-19) in healthy adults. Trial participant PBMC samples were collected at day 0 and day 28 after the second dose for TCRbeta chain sequencing. The CDR3, cysteine through phenylalanine, is 14 amino acids long. The kept DNA is CDR3 alone, 42 bases in frame from the first base. V is clipped by 1 base and J by 3 bases, and the sequence between their germline boundaries is 10 bases long. As encoded in the germline V gene, CDR1 is SGHTA while CDR2 is FQGNSA. This specimen belongs to a study of T cell responses to AZD1222 COVID-19 vaccine (dated by TCRdb to about 2021). For the study in its entirety: Because spike-specific TCR depth and breadth did not differ between the two schedules, AZD1222 recipients who got a second dose at roughly 4 weeks were pooled with those who got a second dose at roughly 12 weeks. TCR sequencing was performed for some 250 trial participants, of whom roughly 200 were given two doses of AZD1222 and around 26 were given two doses of MenACWY control vaccine. Trial participants were enrolled by age into subgroups of 18-55, 56-69 and 70-plus years, and about 150, 27 and 61 TCR-sequenced participants, respectively, were included in these subgroups. Points the paper makes about the study in general: The vaccine-associated CD4 TCRs covered the entire spike protein, and the dominant responses fell in regions 160-218 and 743-854. In the small 56-69-year group, the increase in depth fell short of significance, most likely because of low power. Participants were mostly white British and included more females than males, and it was suggested by the authors that clonal diversity may have been underestimated. Conclusions about previously exposed vaccinees are limited, since just five or six AZD1222 recipients were seropositive for SARS-CoV-2 at baseline. After two AZD1222 doses, both the breadth and the depth of spike-specific TCRs were significantly higher than at day 0 and than in MenACWY recipients. Because no samples from the day 14 peak response were available, repertoires could be characterized only after the peak T cell response. Epitopes outside the regions mutated in the B.1.351 and B.1.1.7 variants were reportedly recognized by nearly half of the unique spike-specific TCRs.

The CDR3 regions of human TCRbeta chains were analyzed by immunosequencing. The original methods were these. TCRs in the repertoires were matched against a reference library of SARS-CoV-2-specific TCRs that had been generated with the MIRA antigen-specificity platform. Breadth was defined as the fraction of unique TCRs that were SARS-CoV-2-associated. Depth was defined as the fraction of total T cells that were SARS-CoV-2-associated. Each spike-specific TCR was assigned to its reactive spike region and to a CD4 or CD8 class using the MIRA data. Log10-transformed breadth and depth values were compared by one-way ANOVA with Sidak's multiple comparisons tests. TCRdb carries this immuneACCESS record with in-frame sequences only. Its versions omit some clonotypes, under half of them owing to an unresolved V gene in the studies checked, with the rest unexplained. V, J and clone size are taken as reported in that table, and D and trimming were inferred from the DNA itself. This sample comprises fewer than 150,000 clones, about 93% of them detected only once. The ten largest clones capture roughly 5% of the sample.

Sequencing was performed on peripheral blood, taken on day 0 of AZD1222 vaccination. This chain is built from TRBV7-2 and TRBJ2-7, with the identity of the D gene unclear. The receptor's source is an adult in good health. The CDR3 reads as follows: CASSLDSRFYEQYF. DNA sequence: TGTGCCAGCAGCTTAGATTCCAGGTTCTACGAGCAGTACTTC.